Each of the 23 T cell receptor beta chains below was sequenced from the same sample in a study of cytomegalovirus exposure and HLA in healthy donors. Primers for the PCR totalled 60 Vbeta and 13 Jbeta. Libraries were prepared by immunoSEQ multiplex PCR; TCRdb keeps only in-frame clonotypes and omits some of them. There are some 130,000 clones in the sample; roughly three quarters occur only once, and 2% to 2.5% lies in the top ten. Sequencing used PBMCs. The receptors shown here come from a man aged 25 to 40 in good health and CMV-seronegative.

This clone appeared once. The chain combines TRBV2 with TRBJ2-3; 11 bases map to TRBD1. The V gene end was trimmed by 10 bases and the J gene end by 7 bases; junction bases not matched to a gene: 10. Germline-derived CDR1 and CDR2 are SNHLY and FYNNEI. The CDR3 covers 14 residues. Here the CDR3 reads CATTGTGGINTQYF. The CDR3 DNA sequence: TGTGCCACCACCGGGACAGGGGGTATAAATACGCAGTATTTT.

The rearrangement uses TRBV30 and TRBJ2-5, with 13 bases fitting TRBD2. CDR1 is GTSNPN and CDR2 is SVGIG in the germline V gene (reference sequence). This CDR3 is built from 15 residues. V gave up 3 bases and J gave up 4 bases; unmatched junction bases: 5. CDR3 sequence: CAWSRGLAGTETQYF. The CDR3 DNA is TGTGCCTGGAGCAGGGGACTAGCGGGAACAGAGACCCAGTACTTC.

This clone turned up a few times. The chain couples TRBV5-1 to TRBJ1-1; D may be TRBD1 (6 bases). Germline CDR1 is SGHRS and CDR2 is YFSETQ. The CDR3 consists of 14 residues. With 4 bases removed from V and 3 bases from J, the gap between germline ends came to 13 bases. CDR3 DNA sequence: TGCGCCAGCAGCGCACAACAGGGCGACACTGAAGCTTTCTTT. This encodes CASSAQQGDTEAFF.

The chain links TRBV2 to TRBJ1-4; weak D call: TRBD1 (5 bases). CDR1 is SNHLY and CDR2 is FYNNEI in the germline V gene. There are 15 residues in the CDR3. V dropped 7 bases and J dropped 0 bases, with 12 bases sitting between them. The CDR3 region is CASIHTGATNEKLFF. CDR3 sequence (DNA): TGTGCCAGCATTCACACAGGAGCAACTAATGAAAAACTGTTTTTT. The variable domain in full, with the rest retrieved from reference TRBV2 and TRBJ1-4, is EPEVTQTPSHQVTQMGQEVILRCVPISNHLYFYWYRQILGQKVEFLVSFYNNEISEKSEIFDDQFSVERPDGSNFTLKIRSTKLEDSAMYFCASIHTGATNEKLFFGSGTQLSVL.

This clone was detected only a few times. The chain couples TRBV13 to TRBJ2-5; 7 bases are shared with TRBD1. This CDR3 has 14 amino acids. The V gene end was trimmed by 2 bases and the J gene end by 5 bases; junction bases not matched to a gene: 5. In germline, CDR1 is PRHDT, CDR2 FYEKMQ (reference sequence). The CDR3 region is CASSLRQGRETQYF. The CDR3 DNA sequence: TGTGCCAGCAGCTTAAGACAGGGCCGGGAGACCCAGTACTTC. Complete variable domain (other parts from reference TRBV13 and TRBJ2-5): AAGVIQSPRHLIKEKRETATLKCYPIPRHDTVYWYQQGPGQDPQFLISFYEKMQSDKGSIPDRFSAQQFSDYHSELNMSSLELGDSALYFCASSLRQGRETQYFGPGTRLLVL.

This chain joins TRBV10-2 and TRBJ2-7; 7 bases fit TRBD2. CDR1 WSHSY and CDR2 SAAADI come from the germline V gene. V shed 2 bases and J 5 bases; nucleotides not matched to a gene: 6. The CDR3 length is 14 residues. The CDR3 DNA reads as TGCGCCAGCAGTGAGGAGGGAGGGTCGGACGAGCAGTACTTC. This translates into CASSEEGGSDEQYF.

This sequence joins TRBV7-9 and TRBJ2-3, with 9 bases matching TRBD2. Germline CDR1 is SEHNR and CDR2 is FQNEAQ (reference sequence). After removal of 1 base from V and 2 bases from J, the junction contained 4 bases not matched to a gene. The CDR3 is made up of 16 amino acids. CDR3 residues: CASSLGLAGVTDTQYF. The DNA for the CDR3 is TGTGCCAGCAGCTTAGGGTTAGCGGGAGTCACAGATACGCAGTATTTT. Looking up the rest from reference TRBV7-9 and TRBJ2-3 gives the full variable domain: DTGVSQNPRHKITKRGQNVTFRCDPISEHNRLYWYRQTLGQGPEFLTYFQNEAQLEKSRLLSDRFSAERPKGSFSTLEIQRTEQGDSAMYLCASSLGLAGVTDTQYFGPGTRLTVL.

This clone was recorded only once. The chain recombines TRBV30 with TRBJ2-3; 10 bases are shared with TRBD2. V was clipped by 5 bases and J by 2 bases; unmatched bases: 7. Germline V gene data show CDR1 as GTSNPN and CDR2 as SVGIG (reference sequence). The CDR3 spans 15 residues. The CDR3: CAWVRTSGFTDTQYF. The CDR3 coding sequence is TGTGCCTGGGTCCGGACTAGCGGCTTCACAGATACGCAGTATTTT.

J is TRBJ2-1 and V is TRBV9; 8 bases align to TRBD1. The V segment lost 0 bases and the J segment 7 bases; nucleotides outside the gene matches: 3. Germline CDR1 is SGDLS and CDR2 is YYNGEE. The CDR3 is 14 residues long. For the CDR3, the DNA is TGTGCCAGCAGCGTAGGGACAGGGAGAAATGAGCAGTTCTTC. The encoded protein is CASSVGTGRNEQFF.

This clone was seen a handful of times. V usage is TRBV5-1 and J usage is TRBJ2-7; 9 positions agree with TRBD1. Per the germline V gene, CDR1 is SGHRS and CDR2 is YFSETQ. There are 17 residues in the CDR3. V lost 1 base, J lost 6 bases, and 14 bases stayed unmatched. CDR3: CASSLSGFRTGAFEQYF. As DNA, the CDR3 is TGCGCCAGCAGCTTGTCTGGGTTTCGGACAGGGGCGTTCGAGCAGTACTTC.

V and J are TRBV9 and TRBJ2-1, with 8 bases lining up with TRBD2. V lost 1 base to trimming and J lost 6 bases; unmatched junction nucleotides: 6. Germline V CDR1 and CDR2: SGDLS, YYNGEE. This CDR3 has 15 amino acids. CDR3 region: CASSVSWAGGNEQFF. The CDR3 DNA follows: TGTGCCAGCAGCGTATCTTGGGCGGGAGGCAATGAGCAGTTCTTC.

This clone was recorded once. This chain links TRBV12-2 with TRBJ2-7; the table assigns TRBD1, which was not confirmed against the DNA. TRBV12-2 corresponds to a pseudogene. The CDR3 loop spans 15 amino acids. The CDR3 DNA reads as TGTGCAAGTCGCTTAGCGGCAGGGGCCTCCTACGAGCAGTACTTC. This encodes CASRLAAGASYEQYF.

This chain uses TRBV4-1 with TRBJ2-3; the D gene is possibly TRBD1 (6 bases). CDR1 and CDR2 from the germline V gene are MGHRA and YSYEKL. V was shortened by 0 bases and J by 4 bases, with 20 bases between the two germline ends. The CDR3 is 18 residues long. The CDR3 reads CASSQELLAPGVPDTQYF. CDR3 sequence (DNA): TGCGCCAGCAGCCAAGAATTGTTGGCTCCAGGGGTCCCAGATACGCAGTATTTT.

The chain is built from TRBV7-3 and TRBJ2-3; D possibly corresponds to TRBD2 (6 bases). Germline CDR1 and CDR2: SGHTA and FQGTGA. V dropped 5 bases and J dropped 2 bases, with 14 bases sitting between them. The CDR3 is 15 amino acids. Here the CDR3 reads CASSPGTHPTDTQYF. CDR3 DNA: TGTGCCAGCAGCCCCGGGACTCACCCCACAGATACGCAGTATTTT.

The V gene is TRBV30, the J gene TRBJ1-5; a weak D match, TRBD1 (5 bases). CDR3 length: 15 amino acids. The germline V gene has CDR1 GTSNPN and CDR2 SVGIG (reference sequence). Trimming shortened V by 3 bases and J by 5 bases, and 17 bases separated the two germline ends. The CDR3 is CAWSDSPSSHQPQHF. The CDR3 DNA follows: TGTGCCTGGAGCGACAGCCCCAGCAGTCATCAGCCCCAGCATTTT.

The chain carries TRBV18 and TRBJ2-7; 9 bases are shared with TRBD1. This CDR3 is 15 amino acids long. Trimming cost V 1 base and J 3 bases; bases outside gene matches: 4. The germline CDR1 and CDR2 sequences are KGHSH and LQKENI. The CDR3 coding sequence is TGTGCCAGCTCACCACAGGTGGACAGGGGCTACGAGCAGTACTTC. Residues: CASSPQVDRGYEQYF.

The chain combines TRBV6-5 with TRBJ2-2; 12 bases map to TRBD2. V trimming: 0 bases; J trimming: 4 bases; junction bases outside the gene matches: 0. From germline, CDR1 is MNHEY and CDR2 SVGAGI. The CDR3 extends over 16 amino acids. CDR3 protein: CASSYSTSGSTGELFF. In DNA, the CDR3 is TGTGCCAGCAGTTACTCGACTAGCGGGAGCACCGGGGAGCTGTTTTTT.

J is TRBJ1-5 and V is TRBV6-6, with a possible D match to TRBD1 (5 bases). The CDR3 loop spans 14 amino acids. V was clipped by 6 bases and J by 7 bases, with 16 bases between them. From germline, CDR1 is MNHNY and CDR2 SVGAGI (reference sequence). DNA of the CDR3: TGTGCCAGCAGCCACCCAGGGCTTCACCAGCCCCAGCATTTT. Protein: CASSHPGLHQPQHF.

This chain uses TRBV12-2 with TRBJ2-7; TRBD2 is taken as the D call from the table, unchecked against the DNA. TRBV12-2 is a pseudogene segment. The CDR3 is 13 residues long. Written as DNA, the CDR3 is TGTGCAAGTCGCTTAGACTGGGAGGACGAGCAGTACTTC. Protein: CASRLDWEDEQYF.

The chain employs TRBV7-9 and TRBJ1-4; D is unclear. The CDR3 sequence is 14 residues long. The germline V gene encodes CDR1 SEHNR and CDR2 FQNEAQ (reference sequence). V was trimmed by 0 bases and J by 8 bases, leaving 10 bases between them. CDR3 region: CASSLAPVNEKLFF. CDR3 nucleotide sequence: TGTGCCAGCAGCTTAGCCCCAGTAAACGAAAAACTGTTTTTT.

The chain combines TRBV10-1 with TRBJ2-5, with unresolved D. The CDR3 is 10 residues long. V was trimmed by 8 bases and J by 13 bases, leaving 14 bases between them. CDR1 and CDR2 from the germline V gene are WNHNN and SYGVQD (reference sequence). The CDR3 coding sequence is TGCGCCAGCCCACCCACAGCTCCGTACTTC. Protein product: CASPPTAPYF.

The gene calls are TRBV10-3 and TRBJ2-1, with D unclear. CDR3 length: 11 residues. CDR1 and CDR2 (germline): ENHRY, SYGVKD. With 10 bases removed from V and 5 bases from J, the gap between germline ends came to 9 bases. Here the CDR3 reads CATDNNNEQFF. CDR3 nucleotide sequence: TGTGCCACCGATAACAACAATGAGCAGTTCTTC.

The V and J genes are TRBV6-6 and TRBJ2-1, with D unclear. Germline V gene sequence: CDR1 MNHNY, CDR2 SVGAGI (reference sequence). This CDR3 is built from 14 residues. Trimming took 6 bases from V and 5 from J, leaving 14 bases between them. The CDR3 DNA reads as TGTGCCAGCAGCCCCTCGAGTGTTGACAATGAGCAGTTCTTC. It is translated as CASSPSSVDNEQFF.